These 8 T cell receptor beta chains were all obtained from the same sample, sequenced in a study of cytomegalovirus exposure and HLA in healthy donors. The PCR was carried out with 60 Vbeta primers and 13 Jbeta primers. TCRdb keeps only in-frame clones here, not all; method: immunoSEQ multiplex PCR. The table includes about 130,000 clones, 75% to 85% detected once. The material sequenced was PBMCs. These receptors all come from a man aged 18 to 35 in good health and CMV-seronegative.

The CDR3 sequence is CASTNTGLAGPYEQYF. DNA of the CDR3: TGTGCCAGCACAAATACGGGACTAGCGGGCCCATACGAGCAGTACTTC. The V call is TRBV27, the J call TRBJ2-7, with 12 bases lining up with TRBD2. Germline loops: CDR1 MNHEY, CDR2 SMNVEV (reference sequence). The CDR3 extends over 16 amino acids. Trimming removed 7 bases from V and 4 bases from J; junction bases left unmatched: 11.

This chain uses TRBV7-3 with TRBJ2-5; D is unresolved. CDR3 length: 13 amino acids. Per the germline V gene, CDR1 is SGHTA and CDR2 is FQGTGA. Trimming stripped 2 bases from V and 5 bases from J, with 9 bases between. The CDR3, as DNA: TGTGCCAGCAGCTTAGTCTTCCGGGAGACCCAGTACTTC. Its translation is CASSLVFRETQYF. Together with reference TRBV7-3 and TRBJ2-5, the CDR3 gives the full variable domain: GAGVSQTPSNKVTEKGKYVELRCDPISGHTALYWYRQSLGQGPEFLIYFQGTGAADDSGLPNDRFFAVRPEGSVSTLKIQRTERGDSAVYLCASSLVFRETQYFGPGTRLLVL.

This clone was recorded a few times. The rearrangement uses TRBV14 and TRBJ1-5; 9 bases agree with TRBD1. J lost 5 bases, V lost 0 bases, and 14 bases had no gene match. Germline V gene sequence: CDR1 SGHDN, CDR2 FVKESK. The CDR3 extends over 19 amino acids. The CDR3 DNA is TGTGCCAGCAGCCAAGATCTGTTTCGGGACAGGGAATTTTATCAGCCCCAGCATTTT. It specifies CASSQDLFRDREFYQPQHF.

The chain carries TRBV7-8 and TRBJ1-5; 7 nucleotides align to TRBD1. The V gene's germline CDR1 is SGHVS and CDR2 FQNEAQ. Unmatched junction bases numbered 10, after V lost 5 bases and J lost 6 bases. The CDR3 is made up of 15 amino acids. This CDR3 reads CASSPQDRSGQPQHF. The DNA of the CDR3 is TGTGCCAGCAGCCCTCAGGACAGGAGCGGTCAGCCCCAGCATTTT.

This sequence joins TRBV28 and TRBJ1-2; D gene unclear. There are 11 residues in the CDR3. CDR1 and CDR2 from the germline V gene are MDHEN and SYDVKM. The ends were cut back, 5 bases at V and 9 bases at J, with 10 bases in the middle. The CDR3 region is CASSRLGSYTF. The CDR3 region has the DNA TGTGCCAGCAGTCGCCTCGGGAGCTACACCTTC.

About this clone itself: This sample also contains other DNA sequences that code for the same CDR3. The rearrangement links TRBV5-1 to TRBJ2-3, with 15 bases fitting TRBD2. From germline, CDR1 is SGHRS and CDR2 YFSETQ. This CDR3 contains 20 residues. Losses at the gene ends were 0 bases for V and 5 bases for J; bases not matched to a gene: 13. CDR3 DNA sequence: TGCGCCAGCAGCTTGGTGGGACTAGCGGGAGGAAGGGACCGTGGAGATACGCAGTATTTT. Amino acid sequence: CASSLVGLAGGRDRGDTQYF.

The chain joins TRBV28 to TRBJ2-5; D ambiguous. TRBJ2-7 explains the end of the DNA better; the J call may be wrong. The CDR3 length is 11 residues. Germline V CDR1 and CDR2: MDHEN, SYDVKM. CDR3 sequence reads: CASRLLYEQYF. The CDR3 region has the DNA TGTGCCAGCCGCCTCCTTTACGAGCAGTACTTC.

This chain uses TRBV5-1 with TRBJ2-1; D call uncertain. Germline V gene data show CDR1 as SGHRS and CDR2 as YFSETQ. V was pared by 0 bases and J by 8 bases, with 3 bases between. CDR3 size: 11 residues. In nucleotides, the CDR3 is TGCGCCAGCAGCTTGGCGGATGAGCAGTTCTTC. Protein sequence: CASSLADEQFF.